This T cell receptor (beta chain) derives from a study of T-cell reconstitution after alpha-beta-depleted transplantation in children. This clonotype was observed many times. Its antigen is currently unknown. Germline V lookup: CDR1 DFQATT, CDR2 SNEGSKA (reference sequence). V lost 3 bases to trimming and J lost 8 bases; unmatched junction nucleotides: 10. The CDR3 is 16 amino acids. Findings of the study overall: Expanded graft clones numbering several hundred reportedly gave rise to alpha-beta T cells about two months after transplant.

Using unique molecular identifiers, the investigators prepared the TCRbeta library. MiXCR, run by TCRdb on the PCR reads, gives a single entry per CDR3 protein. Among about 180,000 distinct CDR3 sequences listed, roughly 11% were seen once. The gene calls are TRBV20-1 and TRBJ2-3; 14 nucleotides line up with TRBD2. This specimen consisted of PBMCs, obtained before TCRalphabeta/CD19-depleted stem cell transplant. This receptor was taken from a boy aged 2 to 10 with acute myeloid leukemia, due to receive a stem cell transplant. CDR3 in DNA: TGCAGTGCTAGGGATTCTCTTGGGACTAGCGGGAGTACGCAGTATTTT. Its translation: CSARDSLGTSGSTQYF.